These 19 T cell receptor beta chains originate from one sample sequenced in a study of T-cell memory formation after mild COVID-19. One entry per CDR3 protein, called by TCRdb with MiXCR from the 5' RACE reads. The sample carries a few hundred thousand distinct CDR3 sequences, around 30% recorded once. The sample comprised PBMCs or a T cell subset sorted from them (not recorded which). The receptors stem from an adult woman who had mild COVID-19 (a few samples of this study predate the infection). Cell type and time point are not known.

V and J are TRBV12-3 or TRBV12-4 and TRBJ2-3, with 8 bases fitting TRBD1. The trim removed 4 bases at V and 5 bases at J, leaving 20 bases unmatched. The CDR3 spans 19 residues. The CDR3 is CASSYRPGGEGFRGDTQYF. The CDR3 nucleotides read TGTGCCAGCAGTTACAGGCCAGGGGGCGAGGGGTTCCGGGGAGATACGCAGTATTTT.

This clonotype came up a few times. The rearrangement joins TRBV20-1 to TRBJ2-4; 14 bases map to TRBD2. V was pared by 6 bases and J by 5 bases, with 21 bases of the junction left unmatched. The CDR3 has 20 amino acids. The germline CDR1 and CDR2 sequences are DFQATT and SNEGSKA (reference sequence). Written as DNA, the CDR3 is TGCAGTGCATCTCCTGGGCCCCTCCAAGGACTAGCGGGAGGTGAAAACATTCAGTACTTC. The encoded protein is CSASPGPLQGLAGGENIQYF.

This clonotype was seen only a few times. The genes are TRBV29-1 and TRBJ2-7; the D gene is possibly TRBD2 (6 bases). Germline CDR1 SQVTM, CDR2 ANQGSEA. V lost 7 bases and J lost 5, with 9 bases in between. The CDR3 runs to 10 residues. CDR3 residues: CSGIADEQYF. Written as DNA, the CDR3 is TGCAGCGGTATAGCGGACGAGCAGTACTTC.

This sequence joins TRBV15 and TRBJ2-1; either TRBD1 or TRBD2 may fit D (5 bases each). This CDR3 is 15 amino acids long. V lost 6 bases and J 0 bases, leaving 12 bases between the germline ends. Germline CDR1 reads LNHNV; CDR2 reads YYDKDF (reference sequence). This CDR3 is CATSSGPSSYNEQFF. For the CDR3, the DNA is TGTGCCACCAGTTCGGGACCAAGCTCCTACAATGAGCAGTTCTTC.

V and J are TRBV7-9 and TRBJ2-7; D is uncertain. The CDR3 covers 13 residues. CDR1 and CDR2 from the germline V gene are SEHNR and FQNEAQ (reference sequence). V shed 11 bases and J shed 0 bases, with 14 bases lying between them. As DNA, the CDR3 is TGTGCCGGGTCTCCGGGTCGCTCCTACGAGCAGTACTTC. Translated: CAGSPGRSYEQYF.

The chain couples TRBV5-6 to TRBJ2-7, with 8 bases matching TRBD1. The CDR3 sequence is 14 residues long. V was clipped by 3 bases and J by 6 bases; unmatched bases: 8. The germline V gene has CDR1 SGHDT and CDR2 YYEEEE. This chain's CDR3 is CASSSRTGLSEQYF. As DNA, the CDR3 is TGTGCCAGCAGCTCCCGGACAGGGCTGAGCGAGCAGTACTTC.

This chain joins TRBV7-2 and TRBJ1-1; D gene unclear. The CDR3 is 14 residues long. CDR1 and CDR2 (germline): SGHTA, FQGNSA. V was clipped by 1 base and J by 5 bases, with 11 bases between them. The CDR3 DNA follows: TGTGCCAGCAGCTTAGTCAGCGCATCGACTGAAGCTTTCTTT. This encodes CASSLVSASTEAFF.

The genes are TRBV10-3 and TRBJ1-1; no clear D gene. Germline V lookup: CDR1 ENHRY, CDR2 SYGVKD. CDR3 length: 16 amino acids. The V and J ends lost 3 bases and 0 bases respectively, with 14 bases between them. CDR3 DNA: TGTGCCATCAGTGAAAGGAGTCTTATTATGAACACTGAAGCTTTCTTT. Translation gives CAISERSLIMNTEAFF.

The rearrangement uses TRBV9 and TRBJ2-1; the D is unclear. Germline CDR1 SGDLS, CDR2 YYNGEE. The CDR3 has 12 residues. Trimming pared 3 bases from V and 8 bases from J, leaving 9 bases between. Here the CDR3 DNA reads TGTGCCAGCAGCGCCCGGACCTATGAGCAGTTCTTC. Translating gives CASSARTYEQFF.

The chain joins TRBV7-3 to TRBJ2-3, with 11 bases lining up with TRBD2. V lost 5 bases and J lost 4; bases outside the gene matches: 5. Germline assignment: CDR1 SGHTA and CDR2 FQGTGA. The CDR3 is made up of 15 amino acids. CDR3 DNA: TGTGCCAGCAGCCGCACTAGCGGGAGCTCAGATACGCAGTATTTT. Its protein product is CASSRTSGSSDTQYF.

The chain uses TRBV3-1 and TRBJ2-1; the D gene is possibly TRBD2 (6 bases). Looked up from germline, CDR1 is LGHDT and CDR2 is YNNKEL (reference sequence). The V end was cut by 4 bases, the J end by 8 bases, with 12 bases between. The CDR3 covers 13 residues. The CDR3 sequence is CASSRSGVDEQFF. CDR3 sequence (DNA): TGTGCCAGCAGCCGGTCGGGAGTAGATGAGCAGTTCTTC.

V and J are TRBV15 and TRBJ2-7; possibly TRBD1 for D (6 bases). The CDR3 sequence is 13 residues long. V lost 2 bases and J 10 bases, leaving 15 bases between the germline ends. Looked up from germline, CDR1 is LNHNV and CDR2 is YYDKDF (reference sequence). The CDR3 region is CATSRPPDRNQYF. Written as DNA, the CDR3 is TGTGCCACCAGCAGACCACCGGACAGAAACCAGTACTTC. The full variable domain, completed using reference TRBV15 and TRBJ2-7, is DAMVIQNPRYQVTQFGKPVTLSCSQTLNHNVMYWYQQKSSQAPKLLFHYYDKDFNNEADTPDNFQSRRPNTSFCFLDIRSPGLGDTAMYLCATSRPPDRNQYFGPGTRLTVT.

The table lists this clonotype with a few counts. This chain joins TRBV11-2 and TRBJ2-7; 9 bases agree with TRBD2. The CDR3 has 15 residues. From germline, CDR1 is SGHAT and CDR2 FQNNGV. V trimming: 2 bases; J trimming: 3 bases; junction bases outside the gene matches: 5. The CDR3: CASSLYAGGNYEQYF. DNA for the CDR3: TGTGCCAGCAGCTTATATGCGGGGGGGAACTACGAGCAGTACTTC.

This clonotype was found a few times. This chain links TRBV12-3 or TRBV12-4 with TRBJ1-1; maybe TRBD1 (6 bases). The ends were cut back, 8 bases at V and 1 base at J, with 11 bases in the middle. The CDR3 sequence is 13 residues long. CDR3 protein: CASPWTENTEAFF. Written as DNA, the CDR3 is TGTGCCAGCCCTTGGACAGAGAACACTGAAGCTTTCTTT.

The rearrangement joins TRBV7-9 to TRBJ2-2, with TRBD1 matching 7 bases. With 1 base clipped from V and 5 bases from J, the junction kept 4 bases outside the gene matches. CDR3 length: 15 amino acids. The germline V gene encodes CDR1 SEHNR and CDR2 FQNEAQ (reference sequence). CDR3 nucleotide sequence: TGTGCCAGCAGCTTAGGAACAGGGGAGACCGGGGAGCTGTTTTTT. Protein sequence: CASSLGTGETGELFF. The complete variable domain, with remaining parts taken from reference TRBV7-9 and TRBJ2-2, reads DTGVSQNPRHKITKRGQNVTFRCDPISEHNRLYWYRQTLGQGPEFLTYFQNEAQLEKSRLLSDRFSAERPKGSFSTLEIQRTEQGDSAMYLCASSLGTGETGELFFGEGSRLTVL.

Only a few counts were recorded for this clonotype. This chain connects TRBV20-1 to TRBJ1-4; a weak D match, TRBD1 (6 bases). The CDR3 runs 14 residues. Germline V CDR1 and CDR2: DFQATT, SNEGSKA (reference sequence). V lost 6 bases and J 8 bases, leaving 19 bases between the germline ends. Here the CDR3 DNA reads TGCAGTGCAGCCACCGGGGGGCGTGGAGAAAAACTGTTTTTT. Translating it yields CSAATGGRGEKLFF.

The chain's CDR3 is CASSYGSTGQQPQHF. The DNA for the CDR3 is TGTGCCAGCAGTTACGGGTCGACAGGCCAACAGCCCCAGCATTTT. The rearrangement joins TRBV6-5 to TRBJ1-5; perhaps TRBD1 as D (6 bases). The germline V and J ends were trimmed by 2 bases and 7 bases, with 15 bases remaining between them. The CDR3 totals 15 residues. Germline V gene data show CDR1 as MNHEY and CDR2 as SVGAGI.

CDR3 DNA sequence: TGTGCCAGCAGCCAGTCGGGACACGAGCAGTACTTC. As protein: CASSQSGHEQYF. This chain connects TRBV3-1 to TRBJ2-7; D could derive from TRBD1 or TRBD2 (5 bases each). Deletions cut 3 bases from V and 5 bases from J, with 8 bases between. The CDR3 consists of 12 residues. Germline-derived CDR1 and CDR2 are LGHDT and YNNKEL (reference sequence).

This clonotype was seen a handful of times. The chain uses TRBV15 and TRBJ2-7; 10 bases are shared with TRBD1. This CDR3 is 15 amino acids long. J was trimmed by 6 bases and V by 7 bases; bases with no gene match: 12. Per the germline V gene, CDR1 is LNHNV and CDR2 is YYDKDF (reference sequence). In DNA, the CDR3 is TGTGCCACCACCTCCGGGACAGGGGTTTTGGGCGAGCAGTACTTC. The encoded protein is CATTSGTGVLGEQYF. The full variable domain, rest sourced from reference TRBV15 and TRBJ2-7, is DAMVIQNPRYQVTQFGKPVTLSCSQTLNHNVMYWYQQKSSQAPKLLFHYYDKDFNNEADTPDNFQSRRPNTSFCFLDIRSPGLGDTAMYLCATTSGTGVLGEQYFGPGTRLTVT.